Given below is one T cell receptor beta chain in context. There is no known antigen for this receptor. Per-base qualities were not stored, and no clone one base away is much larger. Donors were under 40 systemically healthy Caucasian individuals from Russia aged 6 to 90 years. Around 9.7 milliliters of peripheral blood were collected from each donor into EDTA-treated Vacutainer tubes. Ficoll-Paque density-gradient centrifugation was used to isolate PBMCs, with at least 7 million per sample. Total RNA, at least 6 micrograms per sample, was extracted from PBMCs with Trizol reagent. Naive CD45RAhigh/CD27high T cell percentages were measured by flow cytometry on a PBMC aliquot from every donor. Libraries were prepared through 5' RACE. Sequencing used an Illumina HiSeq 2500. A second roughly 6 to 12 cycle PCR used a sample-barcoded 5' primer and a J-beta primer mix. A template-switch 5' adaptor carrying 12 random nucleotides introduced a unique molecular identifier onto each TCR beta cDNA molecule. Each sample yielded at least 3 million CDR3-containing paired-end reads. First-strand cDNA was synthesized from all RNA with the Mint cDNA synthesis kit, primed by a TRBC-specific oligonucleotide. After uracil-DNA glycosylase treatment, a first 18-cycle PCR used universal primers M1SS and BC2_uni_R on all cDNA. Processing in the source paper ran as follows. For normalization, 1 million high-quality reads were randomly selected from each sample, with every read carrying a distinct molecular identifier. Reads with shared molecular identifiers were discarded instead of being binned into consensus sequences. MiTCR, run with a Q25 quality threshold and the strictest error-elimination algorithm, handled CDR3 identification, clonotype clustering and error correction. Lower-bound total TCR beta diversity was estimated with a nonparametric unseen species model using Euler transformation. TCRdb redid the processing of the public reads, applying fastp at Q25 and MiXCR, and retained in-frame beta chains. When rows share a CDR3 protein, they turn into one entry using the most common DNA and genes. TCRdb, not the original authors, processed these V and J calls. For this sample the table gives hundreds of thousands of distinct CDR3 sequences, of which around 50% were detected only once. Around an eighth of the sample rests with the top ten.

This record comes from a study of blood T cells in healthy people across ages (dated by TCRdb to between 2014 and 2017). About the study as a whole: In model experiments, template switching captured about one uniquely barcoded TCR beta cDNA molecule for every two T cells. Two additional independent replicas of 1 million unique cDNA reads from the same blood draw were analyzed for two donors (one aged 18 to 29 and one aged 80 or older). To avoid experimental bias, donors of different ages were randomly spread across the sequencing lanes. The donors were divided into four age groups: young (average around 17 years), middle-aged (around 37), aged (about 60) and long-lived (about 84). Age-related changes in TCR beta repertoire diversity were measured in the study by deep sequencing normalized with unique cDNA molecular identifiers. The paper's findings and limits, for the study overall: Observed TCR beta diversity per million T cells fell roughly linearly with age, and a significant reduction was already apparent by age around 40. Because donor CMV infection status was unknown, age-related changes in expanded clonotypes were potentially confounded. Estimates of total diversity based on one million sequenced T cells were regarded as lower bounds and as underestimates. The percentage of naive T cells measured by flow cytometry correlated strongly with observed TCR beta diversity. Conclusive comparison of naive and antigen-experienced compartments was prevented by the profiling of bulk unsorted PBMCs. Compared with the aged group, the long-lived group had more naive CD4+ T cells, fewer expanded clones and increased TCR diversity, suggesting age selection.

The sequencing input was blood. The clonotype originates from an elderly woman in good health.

In nucleotides, the sequence is TGTGCCAGCAGACCCACAGGGCCGGTAAATCAGCCCCAGCATTTT. Its amino acids are CASRPTGPVNQPQHF. Here the chain combines TRBV12-3 or TRBV12-4 and TRBJ1-5; the best D guess is TRBD1, with 6 bases matching. Trimming costs V 6 bases and J 4 bases, and their ends lie 16 bases apart. The CDR3 holds 15 amino acids from the cysteine to the phenylalanine. The retained sequence is limited to the CDR3, 45 bases, with the frame set at the first base.